This T cell receptor beta chain was obtained from a study of T-cell reconstitution after alpha-beta-depleted transplantation in children. The germline V gene encodes CDR1 SGHNT and CDR2 YENEEA. CDR3 length: 13 amino acids. The germline V and J ends were trimmed by 3 bases and 7 bases, with 12 bases remaining between them. During its preparation, the TCRbeta library received unique molecular identifiers. One entry per CDR3 protein results from TCRdb running MiXCR on the PCR reads. Of about 5,000 distinct CDR3 sequences in the sample, about 7% are singletons; the top ten hold about 1.8%. This clonotype was observed at least ten times. Its antigen is not known. The study, taken as a whole, reports: A year post-transplant, T-cell counts and diversity derived mostly from newly produced T cells. Certain patients had high TCRbeta diversity at day 60, and it came from recipient T cells and thymic progenitors that survived.

The source was PBMCs, mostly from graft donor cells, collected 60 days after TCRalphabeta/CD19-depleted stem cell transplant. V usage is TRBV11-3 and J usage is TRBJ1-2; maybe TRBD1 (6 bases). The source is a boy under three years old who had a stem cell transplant for SCID, so the T cells may come from the graft donor. This CDR3 reads CASSLRGARGYTF. DNA of the CDR3: TGTGCCAGCAGCTTGCGGGGGGCACGTGGCTACACCTTC.